The 11 T cell receptor beta chains below were found in one sample sequenced in a study of shared clonotypes between healthy human individuals. Profiling relied on immunoSEQ multiplex PCR, and the TCRdb table lists in-frame clones only, not all of them. The sample contains 2 million to 2.5 million clones, just over 90% of which appear only once. Sequenced material: naive CD4+ T cells from PBMCs. Sample subset: CD45RA+ positively selected. Source of these receptors: a man in his late teens or twenties in good health. Some clones in this sample may be carry-over from other donors' samples.

CDR3 region: CASSQTGTSAEQYF. The CDR3 region has the DNA TGCGCCAGCAGCCAGACTGGGACTAGCGCCGAGCAGTACTTC. The gene calls are TRBV5-1 and TRBJ2-7, with 10 bases matching TRBD2. Trimming removed 4 bases from V and 6 bases from J; junction bases left unmatched: 7. The CDR3 is 14 residues long. CDR1 is SGHRS, CDR2 YFSETQ, per germline.

The chain has TRBV10-3 and TRBJ2-1, with 8 bases identical to TRBD2. The CDR3 has 18 residues. Losses at the gene ends were 1 base for V and 0 bases for J; bases not matched to a gene: 8. CDR1 is ENHRY, CDR2 SYGVKD, per germline. The CDR3 DNA is TGTGCCATCAGTGAGTGGGTGACTAGCGCAAGCTCCTACAATGAGCAGTTCTTC. Amino acids: CAISEWVTSASSYNEQFF.

V usage is TRBV5-6 and J usage is TRBJ2-5; a weak D match, TRBD2 (5 bases). Germline V gene data show CDR1 as SGHDT and CDR2 as YYEEEE. CDR3 length: 13 amino acids. V lost 3 bases, J lost 4 bases, and 10 bases lay in between. The CDR3 DNA follows: TGTGCCAGCAGCTCCAAGAGGGCAGAGACCCAGTACTTC. It is translated as CASSSKRAETQYF.

V usage is TRBV4-1 and J usage is TRBJ1-5; D is unresolved. The CDR3 has 15 amino acids. The germline V gene has CDR1 MGHRA and CDR2 YSYEKL. With 0 bases removed from V and 4 bases from J, the gap between germline ends came to 10 bases. Written as DNA, the CDR3 is TGCGCCAGCAGCCAAGAGGTACCAGTAAATCAGCCCCAGCATTTT. Protein product: CASSQEVPVNQPQHF.

This clone was observed a single time. This chain links TRBV18 with TRBJ2-2; D gene ambiguous. CDR1 and CDR2 (germline): KGHSH, LQKENI. Trimming removed 1 base from V and 4 bases from J, with 13 bases in between. The CDR3 loop spans 16 amino acids. The CDR3 DNA follows: TGTGCCAGCTCACCACAAGATATAAAGATCACCGGGGAGCTGTTTTTT. Translating gives CASSPQDIKITGELFF.

The V gene is TRBV5-4, the J gene TRBJ2-2, with D possibly TRBD2 on 5 matching bases. The CDR3 contains 14 residues. Germline-derived CDR1 and CDR2 are SGHNT and YYREEE (reference sequence). The ends were cut back, 1 base at V and 6 bases at J, with 10 bases in the middle. The CDR3 here is CASSLSAGAGELFF. DNA for the CDR3: TGTGCCAGCAGCTTGAGCGCCGGGGCCGGGGAGCTGTTTTTT. Using reference TRBV5-4 and TRBJ2-2 for the parts outside the CDR3, the full variable domain is ETGVTQSPTHLIKTRGQQVTLRCSSQSGHNTVSWYQQALGQGPQFIFQYYREEENGRGNFPPRFSGLQFPNYSSELNVNALELDDSALYLCASSLSAGAGELFFGEGSRLTVL.

V usage is TRBV29-1 and J usage is TRBJ2-2; no definite D call. Germline assignment: CDR1 SQVTM and CDR2 ANQGSEA. Trimming pared 5 bases from V and 5 bases from J, leaving 15 bases between. The CDR3 covers 14 residues. The CDR3 loop reads CSVHTAALTGELFF. The CDR3, as DNA: TGCAGCGTTCATACTGCGGCCTTAACCGGGGAGCTGTTTTTT.

In its sample, this clone was seen once. The J gene is TRBJ2-1, the V gene TRBV7-3, with 7 bases aligning to TRBD1. This CDR3 has 14 residues. The germline V gene encodes CDR1 SGHTA and CDR2 FQGTGA. J lost 5 bases, V lost 0 bases, and 1 base had no gene match. In nucleotides, the CDR3 is TGTGCCAGCAGCTTAACGGGGACAGACAATGAGCAGTTCTTC. Protein product: CASSLTGTDNEQFF.

V is TRBV5-5 and J is TRBJ2-7; TRBD1 might be the D (6 bases). This CDR3 spans 14 amino acids. The germline V gene encodes CDR1 SGHKS and CDR2 YYEKEE (reference sequence). V lost 4 bases, J lost 3 bases, and 14 bases lay in between. CDR3 amino acids: CASSPSTGLYEQYF. For the CDR3, the DNA is TGTGCCAGCAGCCCCTCGACAGGACTCTACGAGCAGTACTTC.

The CDR3 loop reads CASSTAGGRAGANVLTF. In DNA form, the CDR3 reads TGTGCCAGCAGCACAGCGGGAGGCCGTGCTGGGGCCAACGTCCTGACTTTC. This rearrangement joins TRBV5-4 to TRBJ2-6, with 9 positions matching TRBD2. CDR1 SGHNT and CDR2 YYREEE come from the germline V gene (reference sequence). The V segment lost 4 bases and the J segment 2 bases; nucleotides outside the gene matches: 7. This CDR3 has 17 residues.

Only one count was recorded for this clone. This sequence joins TRBV6-5 and TRBJ2-1; unclear D gene. V dropped 6 bases and J dropped 0 bases, with 6 bases sitting between them. The CDR3 has 13 amino acids. Germline loops: CDR1 MNHEY, CDR2 SVGAGI. The CDR3: CASRARSYNEQFF. The CDR3 DNA sequence: TGTGCCAGCAGGGCCCGCTCCTACAATGAGCAGTTCTTC.